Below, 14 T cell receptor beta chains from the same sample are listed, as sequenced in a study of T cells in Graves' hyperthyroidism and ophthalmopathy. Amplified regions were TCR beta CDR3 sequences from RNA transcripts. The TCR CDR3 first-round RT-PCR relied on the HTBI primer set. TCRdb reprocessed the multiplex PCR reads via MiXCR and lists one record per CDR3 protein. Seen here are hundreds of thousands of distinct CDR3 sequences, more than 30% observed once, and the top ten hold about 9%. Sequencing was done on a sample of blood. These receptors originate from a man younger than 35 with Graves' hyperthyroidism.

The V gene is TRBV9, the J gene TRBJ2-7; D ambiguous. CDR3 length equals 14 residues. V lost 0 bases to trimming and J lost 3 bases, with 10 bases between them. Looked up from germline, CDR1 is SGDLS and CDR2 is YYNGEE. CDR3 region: CASSVEVGNYEQYF. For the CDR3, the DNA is TGTGCCAGCAGCGTAGAAGTAGGGAACTACGAGCAGTACTTC.

For the CDR3, the DNA is TGTGCCAGCAGAGCTCAGGGGGGGGGCTTTGCGTCTACCTACGAGCAGTACTTC. Amino acids: CASRAQGGGFASTYEQYF. J is TRBJ2-7 and V is TRBV7-2; D is tentatively TRBD1 or TRBD2 (7 bases each). V lost 6 bases, J lost 2 bases, and 26 bases lay in between. This CDR3 comprises 18 residues. In germline, CDR1 is SGHTA, CDR2 FQGNSA.

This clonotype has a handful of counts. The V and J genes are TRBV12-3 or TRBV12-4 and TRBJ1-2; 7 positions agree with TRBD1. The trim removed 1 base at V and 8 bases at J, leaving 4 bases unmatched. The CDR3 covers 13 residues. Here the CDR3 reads CASSLVQGLGYTF. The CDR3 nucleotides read TGTGCCAGCAGTTTAGTACAGGGGTTGGGCTACACCTTC.

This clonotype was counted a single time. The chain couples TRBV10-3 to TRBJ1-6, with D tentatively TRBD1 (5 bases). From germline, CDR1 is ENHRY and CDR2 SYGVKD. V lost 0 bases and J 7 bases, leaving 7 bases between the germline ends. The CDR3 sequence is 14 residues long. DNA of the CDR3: TGTGCCATCAGTGAGTCGGGGCTAAATTCACCCCTCCACTTT. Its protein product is CAISESGLNSPLHF.

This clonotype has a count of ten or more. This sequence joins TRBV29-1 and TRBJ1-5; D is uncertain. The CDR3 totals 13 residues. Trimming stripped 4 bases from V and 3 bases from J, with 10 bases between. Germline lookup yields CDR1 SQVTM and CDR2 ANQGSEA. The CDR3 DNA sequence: TGCAGCGTTGCGGAGGGCCTCAATCAGCCCCAGCATTTT. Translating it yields CSVAEGLNQPQHF.

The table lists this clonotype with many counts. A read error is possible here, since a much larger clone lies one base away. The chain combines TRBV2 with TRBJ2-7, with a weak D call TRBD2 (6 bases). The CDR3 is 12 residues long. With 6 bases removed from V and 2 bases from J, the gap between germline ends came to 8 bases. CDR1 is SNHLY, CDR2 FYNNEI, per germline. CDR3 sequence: CASRPGAYEQYF. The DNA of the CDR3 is TGTGCCAGCAGGCCGGGGGCCTACGAGCAGTACTTC.

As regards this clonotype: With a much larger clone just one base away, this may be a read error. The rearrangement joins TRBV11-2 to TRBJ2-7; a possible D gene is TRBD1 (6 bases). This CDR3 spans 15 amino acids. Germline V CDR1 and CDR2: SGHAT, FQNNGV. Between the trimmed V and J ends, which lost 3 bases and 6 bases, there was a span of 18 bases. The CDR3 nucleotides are TGTGCCAGCAGCTTTTCCTCCGGGACACCCTGCGAGCAGTACTTC. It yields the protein CASSFSSGTPCEQYF.

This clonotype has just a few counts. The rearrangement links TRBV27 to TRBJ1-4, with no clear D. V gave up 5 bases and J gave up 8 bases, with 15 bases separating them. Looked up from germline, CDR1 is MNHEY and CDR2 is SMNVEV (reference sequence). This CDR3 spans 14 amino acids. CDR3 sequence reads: CASSTGLIGEKLFF. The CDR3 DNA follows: TGTGCCAGCAGTACGGGATTAATTGGAGAAAAACTGTTTTTT.

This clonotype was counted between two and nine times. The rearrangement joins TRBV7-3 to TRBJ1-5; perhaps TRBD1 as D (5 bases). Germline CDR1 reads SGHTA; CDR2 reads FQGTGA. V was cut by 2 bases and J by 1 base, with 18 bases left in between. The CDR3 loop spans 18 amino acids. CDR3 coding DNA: TGTGCCAGCAGCTTACAGGGACGCGTACGAACGAGCAATCAGCCCCAGCATTTT. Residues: CASSLQGRVRTSNQPQHF.

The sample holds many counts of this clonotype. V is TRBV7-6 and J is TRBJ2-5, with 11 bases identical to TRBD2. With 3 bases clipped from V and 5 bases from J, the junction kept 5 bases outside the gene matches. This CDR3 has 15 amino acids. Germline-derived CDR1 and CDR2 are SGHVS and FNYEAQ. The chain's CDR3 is CASSFSGRAGETQYF. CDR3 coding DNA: TGTGCCAGCAGCTTTAGCGGGAGGGCCGGCGAGACCCAGTACTTC.

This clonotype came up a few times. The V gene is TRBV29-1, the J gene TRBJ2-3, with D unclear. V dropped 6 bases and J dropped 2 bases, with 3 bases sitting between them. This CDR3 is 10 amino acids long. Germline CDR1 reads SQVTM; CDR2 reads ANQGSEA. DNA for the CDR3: TGCAGCGTCCACACAGATACGCAGTATTTT. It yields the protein CSVHTDTQYF.

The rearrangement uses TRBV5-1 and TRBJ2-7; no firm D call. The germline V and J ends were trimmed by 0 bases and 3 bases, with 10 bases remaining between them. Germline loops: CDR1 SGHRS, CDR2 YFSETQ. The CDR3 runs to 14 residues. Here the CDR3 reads CASSLGFDGYEQYF. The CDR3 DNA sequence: TGCGCCAGCAGCTTGGGTTTTGACGGCTACGAGCAGTACTTC.

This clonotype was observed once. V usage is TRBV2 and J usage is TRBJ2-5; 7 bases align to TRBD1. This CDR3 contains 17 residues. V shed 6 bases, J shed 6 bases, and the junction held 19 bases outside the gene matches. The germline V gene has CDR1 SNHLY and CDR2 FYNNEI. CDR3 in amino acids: CASSFFQLGDREQTQYF. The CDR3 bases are TGTGCCAGCAGCTTTTTCCAATTGGGTGACAGGGAGCAGACCCAGTACTTC.

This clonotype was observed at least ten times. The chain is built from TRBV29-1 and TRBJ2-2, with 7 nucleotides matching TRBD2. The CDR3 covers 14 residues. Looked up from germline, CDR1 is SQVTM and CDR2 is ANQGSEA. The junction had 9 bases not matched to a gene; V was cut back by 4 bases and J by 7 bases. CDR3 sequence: CSVVAGEGNGELFF. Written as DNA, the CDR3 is TGCAGCGTTGTGGCGGGAGAGGGAAACGGGGAGCTGTTTTTT.